These 19 T cell receptor beta chains came from one sample sequenced in a study of T cells in women clearing cervical HPV infection. Repertoires were generated with immunoSEQ multiplex PCR, while TCRdb's copy carries only in-frame clones and drops some. The sample includes 25,000 to 35,000 clones. Sequenced: blood buffy coat. The source of these receptors is a woman between 18 and 70 years old with a cervical HPV16 infection that either progressed to CIN3+ or cleared (not recorded which).

The part of the CDR3 DNA that was read is TGTGCCAGCAGTGAGGAGGGGATTCAGCCG. Its protein is CASSEEGIQP. The complete CDR3 protein is CASSEEGIQPQYF. This sequence joins TRBV2 and TRBJ2-3; possibly TRBD2 for D (6 bases). Read sequence stops 3 residues before the CDR3 end, and the germline J gene provides the missing end. The CDR3 is 13 amino acids. The germline V gene has CDR1 SNHLY and CDR2 FYNNEI.

As concerns this clone: Sequencing ends 3 residues short of the CDR3 end; the germline J gene provides the rest. The chain carries TRBV24-1 and TRBJ2-2; 8 nucleotides line up with TRBD1. Germline CDR1 KGHDR, CDR2 SFDVKD. Losses at the gene ends were 4 bases for V and 9 bases for J; bases not matched to a gene: 3. The CDR3 runs 13 residues. The sequenced part of the CDR3 DNA is TGTGCCACCAGTGACGGACAGGGTCGGGAG. Translation gives CATSDGQGRE. The full CDR3 is CATSDGQGRELFF.

Regarding this clone: The read ends 3 residues before the CDR3 terminus; that terminus is restored from the germline J gene. The genes are TRBV5-1 and TRBJ1-1, with D unclear. The length of the CDR3 is 13 residues. Deletions cut 4 bases from V and 3 bases from J, with 10 bases between. Germline loops: CDR1 SGHRS, CDR2 YFSETQ. The sequenced CDR3 bases are TGCGCCAGCAGCCCAGTCGGGGACACTGAA. Translated: CASSPVGDTE. The entire CDR3 protein reads CASSPVGDTEAFF.

For this clone: The CDR3 extends 3 residues past the end of the read, so its final part is completed from the germline J gene. The chain combines TRBV7-3 with TRBJ1-4; the D gene is possibly TRBD1 (6 bases). CDR3 size: 15 residues. Germline CDR1 and CDR2: SGHTA and FQGTGA. The V gene lost 2 bases and the J gene lost 10 bases, with 17 bases spanning the gap. CDR3 DNA, as far as it was read: TGTGCCAGCAGCTTATTTTACTGGGGGCTTGGAAAA. Translated: CASSLFYWGLGK. The CDR3 as a whole reads CASSLFYWGLGKLFF. The full variable domain, with the rest looked up from reference TRBV7-3 and TRBJ1-4, is GAGVSQTPSNKVTEKGKYVELRCDPISGHTALYWYRQSLGQGPEFLIYFQGTGAADDSGLPNDRFFAVRPEGSVSTLKIQRTERGDSAVYLCASSLFYWGLGKLFFGSGTQLSVL.

A remark on this clone: At one end, the junction sequence differs from germline, possibly due to a read error. Read coverage stops 3 residues before the CDR3 terminus; the germline J gene supplies the remainder. The rearrangement links TRBV7-7 to TRBJ2-3; 9 bases line up with TRBD1. The CDR3 runs to 16 residues. CDR1 and CDR2 from the germline V gene are SSHAT and FNYEAQ (reference sequence). CDR3 bases read: TGTGCTAGCAGCCCGGACAGGGGCGAGGGAGGAGAGACG. Protein sequence: CASSPDRGEGGET. The whole CDR3 sequence reads CASSPDRGEGGETQYF.

Regarding this clone: The read falls 3 residues short of the CDR3 end, and the missing part is taken from the germline J gene. V gene TRBV29-1 combines with J gene TRBJ2-7, with a weak D call TRBD1 (5 bases). From germline, CDR1 is SQVTM and CDR2 ANQGSEA. This CDR3 comprises 13 residues. V lost 1 base and J lost 3, with 10 bases in between. CDR3 region: CSVEGGTYYEQYF. The CDR3 bases that were read are TGCAGCGTTGAAGGGGGCACTTACTACGAG.

With regard to this clone: The CDR3 end is not reached by the read, which stops 3 residues before it; the germline J gene fills it in. The chain joins TRBV10-3 to TRBJ2-5; TRBD1 is a possible D gene (5 bases). V shed 0 bases and J shed 5 bases, with 7 bases lying between them. Germline CDR1 and CDR2: ENHRY and SYGVKD. The CDR3 is 13 amino acids. Here the CDR3 reads CAISESGVETQYF. The CDR3 DNA, read in part, is TGTGCCATCAGTGAGTCAGGGGTGGAGACC.

Of note for this clone: The read comes to an end 3 residues before the CDR3 does, leaving the germline J gene to fill in the end. The J gene is TRBJ2-4, the V gene TRBV14, with D perhaps matching TRBD1 (6 bases). The V and J ends lost 6 bases and 2 bases respectively, with 20 bases between them. The CDR3 is 17 residues long. CDR1 and CDR2 (germline): SGHDN, FVKESK. The CDR3 DNA, read in part, is TGTGCCAGCAGTCCTCAAACAGGGTGGGGGACCAAAAACATT. Its protein is CASSPQTGWGTKNI. The complete CDR3 sequence is CASSPQTGWGTKNIQYF.

A remark on this clone: At one end, the junction sequence differs from germline, possibly due to a read error. The observed sequence ends 3 residues before the CDR3 terminus, with the missing tail filled in from the germline J gene. The chain joins TRBV7-7 to TRBJ2-2; a possible D gene is TRBD1 (6 bases). Germline CDR1 and CDR2: SSHAT and FNYEAQ (reference sequence). This CDR3 comprises 14 residues. Partial CDR3 DNA: TGTGCTAGCAGCCCTCTACTAAAAGGGGGAAAG. Its protein product is CASSPLLKGGK. The whole CDR3 protein reads CASSPLLKGGKLFF.

To note about this clone: The read comes to an end 3 residues before the CDR3 does, leaving the germline J gene to fill in the end. This chain joins TRBV7-9 and TRBJ2-2; 7 positions agree with TRBD1. V was pared by 6 bases and J by 3 bases, with 7 bases of the junction left unmatched. The CDR3 loop spans 15 amino acids. CDR1 SEHNR and CDR2 FQNEAQ come from the germline V gene (reference sequence). The DNA read from the CDR3 is TGTGCCAGCAGACCTAAGGGGGCGGACACCGGGGAG. This sequence encodes CASRPKGADTGE. The complete CDR3 reads CASRPKGADTGELFF. Together with reference TRBV7-9 and TRBJ2-2, the CDR3 gives the full variable domain: DTGVSQNPRHKITKRGQNVTFRCDPISEHNRLYWYRQTLGQGPEFLTYFQNEAQLEKSRLLSDRFSAERPKGSFSTLEIQRTEQGDSAMYLCASRPKGADTGELFFGEGSRLTVL.

A word on this clone: The read is 3 residues too short to cover the CDR3 end, so that end is filled in from the germline J gene. The V call is TRBV19, the J call TRBJ1-2; 9 bases are shared with TRBD1. V lost 10 bases, J lost 7 bases, and 13 bases stayed unmatched. Germline loops: CDR1 LNHDA, CDR2 SQIVND (reference sequence). The CDR3 loop spans 14 amino acids. Partial CDR3 DNA: TGTGCCACCTCCGGGACAGGGAATTTGCCTGGC. It specifies CATSGTGNLPG. The entire CDR3 reads CATSGTGNLPGYTF.

Remarks on this clone: The sequence runs out 3 residues before the end of the CDR3; the remainder is reconstructed from the germline J gene. The chain recombines TRBV7-3 with TRBJ1-1; the D gene is possibly TRBD1 (5 bases). Germline CDR1 and CDR2: SGHTA and FQGTGA. V shed 4 bases and J shed 4 bases, with 16 bases lying between them. The CDR3 extends over 15 amino acids. CDR3 amino acids: CASSSQGGASTEAFF. CDR3 DNA, as far as it was read: TGTGCCAGCAGCTCCCAAGGCGGGGCGAGCACTGAA.

In the case of this clone: The read ends 3 residues early relative to the CDR3; the germline J gene fills the gap. V is TRBV20-1 and J is TRBJ2-3; perhaps TRBD1 as D (5 bases). Between the trimmed V and J ends, which lost 0 bases and 0 bases, there was a span of 13 bases. The CDR3 contains 16 residues. CDR1 DFQATT and CDR2 SNEGSKA come from the germline V gene (reference sequence). The CDR3 spells CSARDRVWASTDTQYF. The CDR3 DNA, read in part, is TGCAGTGCTAGAGACAGGGTGTGGGCTAGCACAGATACG.

Concerning this clone: The read comes to an end 3 residues before the CDR3 does, leaving the germline J gene to fill in the end. The chain has TRBV2 and TRBJ1-2; D call uncertain. The CDR3 length is 14 residues. Per germline, CDR1 SNHLY and CDR2 FYNNEI. The DNA read from the CDR3 is TGTGCCAGCAGCCTACTAGCGGGAGCAGATACC. This sequence encodes CASSLLAGADT. The whole CDR3 region reads CASSLLAGADTYTF.

Comments on this clone: The CDR3 end lies 3 residues beyond the end of the read and is filled in from the germline J gene. This chain joins TRBV5-1 and TRBJ1-1, with a tentative D call TRBD1 (5 bases). Germline CDR1 reads SGHRS; CDR2 reads YFSETQ. The CDR3 is made up of 15 amino acids. V lost 4 bases and J 4 bases, leaving 17 bases between the germline ends. The sequenced part of the CDR3 DNA is TGCGCCAGCAGCCCACAACAGGTCTCGAGCACTGAA. Amino acids: CASSPQQVSSTE. The whole CDR3 region reads CASSPQQVSSTEAFF.

In regard to this clone: The CDR3 end is not reached by the read, which stops 3 residues before it; the germline J gene fills it in. J is TRBJ1-2 and V is TRBV20-1, with a weak D call TRBD1 (5 bases). The germline V gene encodes CDR1 DFQATT and CDR2 SNEGSKA (reference sequence). Trimming cost V 3 bases and J 0 bases, with 8 bases left between them. This CDR3 is built from 13 residues. This CDR3 is CSASDRANYGYTF. The CDR3 DNA, read in part, is TGCAGTGCTAGTGACAGAGCTAACTATGGC.

Turning to this clone: The CDR3 end is not reached by the read, which stops 3 residues before it; the germline J gene fills it in. The chain combines TRBV30 with TRBJ2-2; the D gene is possibly TRBD2 (5 bases). The CDR3 consists of 13 residues. From germline, CDR1 is GTSNPN and CDR2 SVGIG (reference sequence). Deletions cut 4 bases from V and 4 bases from J, with 10 bases between. The sequenced CDR3 bases are TGTGCCTGGAAAGCGGACGGCACCGGGGAG. Amino acid sequence: CAWKADGTGE. In full, the CDR3 is CAWKADGTGELFF.

Remarks on this clone: The observed sequence ends 3 residues before the CDR3 terminus, with the missing tail filled in from the germline J gene. The same CDR3 is also encoded by other DNA sequences in this sample. The chain couples TRBV7-9 to TRBJ2-4; D perhaps matches TRBD1 (6 bases). Germline V gene sequence: CDR1 SEHNR, CDR2 FQNEAQ (reference sequence). This CDR3 contains 15 residues. The CDR3: CASSGVGQGNYGQYF. CDR3 DNA (partial): TGTGCCAGCAGCGGCGTGGGACAAGGCAACTATGGT.

Concerning this clone itself: Read data end 3 residues before the CDR3 end; the end is taken from the germline J gene. The rearrangement joins TRBV2 to TRBJ2-5; D gene unclear. Trimming left V 3 bases short and J 5 bases short, with 16 bases between. Germline CDR1 reads SNHLY; CDR2 reads FYNNEI. This CDR3 has 15 amino acids. Partial CDR3 DNA: TGTGCCAGCAGTGACGACATGCCATTGGCCGAGACC. It yields the protein CASSDDMPLAET. The entire CDR3 reads CASSDDMPLAETQYF. The full variable domain, rest sourced from reference TRBV2 and TRBJ2-5, is EPEVTQTPSHQVTQMGQEVILRCVPISNHLYFYWYRQILGQKVEFLVSFYNNEISEKSEIFDDQFSVERPDGSNFTLKIRSTKLEDSAMYFCASSDDMPLAETQYFGPGTRLLVL.